Following are 11 T cell receptor beta chains from one sample sequenced in a study of shared clonotypes between healthy human individuals. Data came from immunoSEQ multiplex PCR; TCRdb stores just in-frame clones and leaves some out. The profile shows millions of clones, over 85% of them singletons. Source material: naive CD4+ T cells sorted from blood. Subset: CD45RA+ positively selected. The receptors stem from a man younger than 35 in good health.

The genes are TRBV10-2 and TRBJ1-2; D unclear. Trimming pared 4 bases from V and 8 bases from J, leaving 14 bases between. The CDR3 totals 13 residues. Germline assignment: CDR1 WSHSY and CDR2 SAAADI. CDR3 bases: TGCGCCAGCAGTGTGGCGGGCGGGAGGGGCTACACCTTC. Its translation: CASSVAGGRGYTF.

The chain couples TRBV27 to TRBJ1-1, with 7 bases that match TRBD1. Trimming took 6 bases from V and 1 from J; bases not matched to a gene: 8. Germline lookup yields CDR1 MNHEY and CDR2 SMNVEV (reference sequence). The CDR3 consists of 15 residues. In DNA form, the CDR3 reads TGTGCCAGCAGATCAGGGGGTCCTCCGAACACTGAAGCTTTCTTT. Its protein is CASRSGGPPNTEAFF.

The chain recombines TRBV11-2 with TRBJ1-2; 8 positions agree with TRBD1. The CDR3 is made up of 15 amino acids. CDR1 is SGHAT, CDR2 FQNNGV, per germline. With V trimmed by 5 bases and J by 10 bases, 15 bases remained unmatched. For the CDR3, the DNA is TGTGCCAGCAGCACCCAGGGACAGGCCAAGGGTGTCTACACCTTC. It yields the protein CASSTQGQAKGVYTF.

This clone appeared many times. The chain combines TRBV5-4 with TRBJ1-5; D may be TRBD1 (5 bases). Trimming left V 4 bases short and J 9 bases short, with 14 bases between. In germline, CDR1 is SGHNT, CDR2 YYREEE (reference sequence). The CDR3 consists of 13 residues. CDR3 sequence reads: CASSADSLPPQHF. CDR3 bases: TGTGCCAGCAGCGCCGACAGCTTACCGCCCCAGCATTTT.

As to this clone: An end of the junction differs from the germline gene, which may be a read error. This sequence joins TRBV9 and TRBJ2-2; TRBD2 is a possible D gene (5 bases). The CDR3 spans 16 residues. The V gene's germline CDR1 is SGDLS and CDR2 YYNGEE. The CDR3 here is CASSVYRSPSTGKLFF. The CDR3 DNA reads as TGTGCCAGCAGCGTTTACCGCAGCCCTTCCACCGGGAAGCTGTTTTTT. The whole variable domain, remainder taken from reference TRBV9 and TRBJ2-2, is DSGVTQTPKHLITATGQRVTLRCSPRSGDLSVYWYQQSLDQGLQFLIQYYNGEERAKGNILERFSAQQFPDLHSELNLSSLELGDSALYFCASSVYRSPSTGKLFFGEGSRLTVL.

J is TRBJ1-3 and V is TRBV19; D remains unclear. The V gene lost 6 bases and the J gene lost 2 bases, with 5 bases spanning the gap. This CDR3 has 12 amino acids. The germline V gene has CDR1 LNHDA and CDR2 SQIVND (reference sequence). CDR3 in DNA: TGTGCCAGTAGAGGTACTGGAAACACCATATATTTT. Translation: CASRGTGNTIYF.

V is TRBV10-3 and J is TRBJ2-5; the match to TRBD2 covers 11 bases. CDR1 is ENHRY, CDR2 SYGVKD, per germline. The ends lost 8 bases at V and 1 base at J; junction bases unmatched: 3. The CDR3 spans 14 residues. The chain's CDR3 is CAIAGLAVQETQYF. CDR3 sequence (DNA): TGTGCCATCGCGGGACTAGCGGTCCAAGAGACCCAGTACTTC.

The chain couples TRBV28 to TRBJ1-6; TRBD1 agrees at 9 bases. Trimming at V came to 6 bases and at J to 9 bases, leaving 0 bases not matched to a gene. The CDR3 runs to 12 residues. CDR1 MDHEN and CDR2 SYDVKM come from the germline V gene. The CDR3 DNA reads as TGTGCCAGCAGGACAGGGGGTTCACCCCTCCACTTT. Translation gives CASRTGGSPLHF.

The chain uses TRBV5-1 and TRBJ1-5; D remains ambiguous. Between the trimmed V and J ends, which lost 4 bases and 4 bases, there was a span of 9 bases. The germline V gene has CDR1 SGHRS and CDR2 YFSETQ. The CDR3 spans 13 residues. CDR3 bases: TGCGCCAGCAGCGCGTCCTTGAATCAGCCCCAGCATTTT. Protein sequence: CASSASLNQPQHF.

Comments on this clone: A much larger clonotype is one base distant, so this may be a read error. The V and J genes are TRBV28 and TRBJ1-3; 7 bases match TRBD1. Germline CDR1 reads MDHEN; CDR2 reads SYDVKM. The CDR3 is 14 residues long. V shed 5 bases, J shed 0 bases, and the junction held 1 base outside the gene matches. CDR3 nucleotide sequence: TGTGCCAGCAGTGCAGGGGGCTCTGGAAACACCATATATTTT. Protein: CASSAGGSGNTIYF.

The chain employs TRBV6-5 and TRBJ2-7; tentative D call: TRBD2 (5 bases). The CDR3 consists of 15 residues. The germline V gene encodes CDR1 MNHEY and CDR2 SVGAGI. Trimming cost V 6 bases and J 5 bases, with 20 bases left between them. The CDR3 bases are TGTGCCAGCAGGCGAACCCCCCGGGGTGTCCACGAGCAGTACTTC. Translating gives CASRRTPRGVHEQYF.